What follows describes a single T cell receptor (beta chain). Participant ages covered roughly 18 to 89 years across 25 or so US areas. The recovered donors of Cohort 3 showed two negative PCRs, clearance, or symptom resolution. The data are from a study of blood T cell repertoires in COVID-19. Background on the study: The United States, Italy and Spain provided the acute and convalescent COVID-19 samples. T cells, B-cell-depleted T cells, or PBMCs supplied cDNA or gDNA.

Here immunoSEQ multiplex PCR was the method, and the copy in TCRdb shows in-frame clones only, minus some. The sample lists over 250,000 clones, roughly nine tenths occurring once. V was cut by 6 bases and J by 4 bases, with 16 bases left in between. The CDR3 sequence is 15 residues long. The germline V gene encodes CDR1 MNHEY and CDR2 SVGAGI. The receptor was derived from a woman under 30 who had recovered from COVID-19. The chain combines TRBV6-5 with TRBJ1-5, with a possible D match to TRBD1 (5 bases). Sequencing was performed on PBMCs or T cells enriched from blood (not recorded which). This CDR3 reads CASRTTTGNNQPQHF. The CDR3 region has the DNA TGTGCCAGCAGAACCACAACAGGTAATAATCAGCCCCAGCATTTT.